The 17 T cell receptor beta chains below come from one sample, sequenced in a study of regulatory T cells in long-lasting Graves disease. CDR3-region Arm-PCR and iRepertoire HTBI primers produced the TCR beta libraries. TCRdb re-called the multiplex PCR reads with MiXCR, one entry per CDR3 protein. The sample comprises 350,000 to 450,000 distinct CDR3 sequences, 15% of which are singletons, and roughly 8% rests with the top ten. The time point here: newly diagnosed GD, antithyroid drugs for less than 3 months. Extracted RNA from PBMCs served as the source of the TCR library. This sample also appeared in a second study, on T cells in Graves' hyperthyroidism and ophthalmopathy.

This sample comprised peripheral blood mononuclear cells (PBMCs), obtained at new diagnosis, from a patient treated with antithyroid drugs. The source is a woman aged 40 to 50 with Graves disease.

This clonotype was counted many times. The CDR3 here is CASSLAGGLDEQFF. The CDR3 nucleotides are TGTGCCAGCAGTTTAGCGGGAGGGCTCGATGAGCAGTTCTTC. V gene TRBV12-3 or TRBV12-4 combines with J gene TRBJ2-1; 7 nucleotides agree with TRBD2. The CDR3 extends over 14 amino acids. The trim removed 0 bases at V and 8 bases at J, leaving 4 bases unmatched.

This clonotype has a count of ten or more. This sequence joins TRBV27 and TRBJ2-1; D not certain. CDR1 and CDR2 from the germline V gene are MNHEY and SMNVEV (reference sequence). Trimming took off 8 bases at V and 8 bases at J, with 10 bases between the two ends. CDR3 length equals 11 residues. The CDR3 bases are TGTGCCAGCCGCACGGGCTATGAGCAGTTCTTC. Encoded protein: CASRTGYEQFF.

This clonotype came up many times. The rearrangement uses TRBV18 and TRBJ1-6; 9 bases line up with TRBD1. The CDR3 extends over 15 amino acids. From germline, CDR1 is KGHSH and CDR2 LQKENI. V trimming: 3 bases; J trimming: 9 bases; junction bases outside the gene matches: 6. The CDR3, as DNA: TGTGCCAGCTCACCGCAAGGGACAGGGAGTTCACCCCTCCACTTT. It yields the protein CASSPQGTGSSPLHF.

This clonotype was detected ten times or more. This chain links TRBV2 with TRBJ1-5; D might be TRBD1 (5 bases). The CDR3 totals 15 residues. V was trimmed by 1 base and J by 1 base, leaving 8 bases between them. Germline CDR1 reads SNHLY; CDR2 reads FYNNEI. In DNA form, the CDR3 reads TGTGCCAGCAGTGAAGGGAGGGGCAGCAATCAGCCCCAGCATTTT. This gives the protein CASSEGRGSNQPQHF.

This chain joins TRBV5-1 and TRBJ2-1, with 9 bases lining up with TRBD2. Germline CDR1 reads SGHRS; CDR2 reads YFSETQ. The CDR3 loop spans 15 amino acids. The trim removed 4 bases at V and 5 bases at J, leaving 7 bases unmatched. The CDR3 nucleotides read TGCGCCAGCAGCCCCGGGGTAGCGGGGGACAATGAGCAGTTCTTC. It specifies CASSPGVAGDNEQFF.

This clonotype was counted ten times or more. J is TRBJ2-1 and V is TRBV7-8; D is perhaps TRBD2 (7 bases). The V and J ends lost 5 bases and 5 bases respectively, with 28 bases between them. CDR3 length equals 19 residues. Germline lookup yields CDR1 SGHVS and CDR2 FQNEAQ. CDR3 bases: TGTGCCAGCAGCCTACTCTTTGGGGGGGCGGGGCGTGAGGACAATGAGCAGTTCTTC. Translated, it gives CASSLLFGGAGREDNEQFF.

This clonotype has at least ten counts. The chain has TRBV19 and TRBJ1-1; possible D gene TRBD1, 5 bases. The ends were cut back, 7 bases at V and 4 bases at J, with 16 bases in the middle. Looked up from germline, CDR1 is LNHDA and CDR2 is SQIVND (reference sequence). CDR3 length: 14 amino acids. The CDR3 bases are TGTGCCAGTATAAGCCGCTCAGGGAGCACTGAAGCTTTCTTT. Translation gives CASISRSGSTEAFF.

The chain combines TRBV6-1 with TRBJ2-6; D unresolved. V was cut by 6 bases and J by 0 bases, with 3 bases left in between. This CDR3 comprises 13 residues. Germline V CDR1 and CDR2: MNHNS, SASEGT. Here the CDR3 reads CASRNSGANVLTF. CDR3 in DNA: TGTGCCAGCAGAAACTCTGGGGCCAACGTCCTGACTTTC.

This clonotype was counted many times. This chain connects TRBV7-2 to TRBJ2-6; maybe TRBD2 (5 bases). The V gene's germline CDR1 is SGHTA and CDR2 FQGNSA. The CDR3 contains 16 residues. Trimming cost V 7 bases and J 2 bases, with 15 bases left between them. For the CDR3, the DNA is TGTGCCAGCACCACCCCCGGGGTTGCTGGGGCCAACGTCCTGACTTTC. Its translation is CASTTPGVAGANVLTF.

This clonotype showed up many times. J is TRBJ2-3 and V is TRBV14, with 9 bases that match TRBD2. Germline trimming cut 0 bases from V and 6 bases from J; bases unmatched to any gene: 7. Germline-derived CDR1 and CDR2 are SGHDN and FVKESK. CDR3 length equals 16 residues. Here the CDR3 DNA reads TGTGCCAGCAGCCAAGATAAAGGCGGGAGGGCCGATACGCAGTATTTT. It codes for CASSQDKGGRADTQYF.

There are many counts of this clonotype. V usage is TRBV5-1 and J usage is TRBJ1-6; D call uncertain. The CDR3 length is 13 residues. Germline V lookup: CDR1 SGHRS, CDR2 YFSETQ. V shed 4 bases and J shed 13 bases, with 15 bases lying between them. CDR3 bases: TGCGCCAGCAGCCATGACCAGGAGAGGCCCCTCCACTTT. This encodes CASSHDQERPLHF.

The count of this clonotype is one. This CDR3 is CATSGRATSYNEQFF. DNA of the CDR3: TGTGCCACTAGCGGGAGGGCAACCTCCTACAATGAGCAGTTCTTC. The V call is TRBV10-3, the J call TRBJ2-1; TRBD2 matches 12 bases. J gave up 0 bases and V 10 bases, and 4 bases lay outside the gene matches. The CDR3 extends over 15 amino acids. Germline CDR1 is ENHRY and CDR2 is SYGVKD.

This clonotype was recorded once. A much larger clone lies a single base off, so this may be a read error. This rearrangement joins TRBV13 to TRBJ2-7; D call uncertain. The germline V gene encodes CDR1 PRHDT and CDR2 FYEKMQ (reference sequence). The CDR3 loop spans 13 amino acids. The CDR3 spells CAGSSRPVYEQYF. The CDR3 coding sequence is TGTGCCGGCAGCTCAAGGCCAGTATACGAGCAGTACTTC.

The rearrangement joins TRBV19 to TRBJ2-3; D is undetermined. The CDR3 length is 15 residues. Trimming removed 3 bases at V and 2 bases at J, with 12 bases between. Germline CDR1 reads LNHDA; CDR2 reads SQIVND (reference sequence). CDR3 bases: TGTGCCAGTAGTATGACGGCAGCCTACACAGATACGCAGTATTTT. It encodes CASSMTAAYTDTQYF.

This clonotype was counted at least ten times. The chain carries TRBV20-1 and TRBJ2-1; 8 nucleotides line up with TRBD2. Germline values: CDR1 DFQATT, CDR2 SNEGSKA (reference sequence). This CDR3 spans 18 amino acids. V shed 1 base and J 1 base; nucleotides not matched to a gene: 12. The CDR3: CSARGAGSVAGSYNEQFF. In DNA, the CDR3 is TGCAGTGCTAGAGGGGCCGGGTCAGTAGCGGGATCCTACAATGAGCAGTTCTTC.

This clonotype occurred a few times. This chain joins TRBV9 and TRBJ2-2; D unclear. This CDR3 has 13 residues. The V end lost 0 bases, the J end lost 6 bases, and 6 bases lay between the germline ends. Per the germline V gene, CDR1 is SGDLS and CDR2 is YYNGEE. Here the CDR3 reads CASSVDPAGELFF. The CDR3 bases are TGTGCCAGCAGCGTAGATCCTGCCGGGGAGCTGTTTTTT.

This chain joins TRBV7-9 and TRBJ2-5; 8 bases align to TRBD1. In germline, CDR1 is SEHNR, CDR2 FQNEAQ (reference sequence). The V segment lost 5 bases and the J segment 6 bases; nucleotides outside the gene matches: 8. The CDR3 is made up of 14 amino acids. The chain's CDR3 is CASSGQGRAKTQYF. The CDR3 region has the DNA TGTGCCAGCAGCGGACAGGGTCGAGCGAAGACCCAGTACTTC.